The rows below give T cell receptor beta chains drawn from one sample of a study of early T cells in non-severe SARS-CoV-2 infection. TCRdb itself ran the 5' RACE reads through MiXCR, one entry per CDR3 protein. The sample has about 64,000 distinct CDR3 sequences; 20% to 25% are singletons. This sample comprised whole blood, obtained at baseline. Receptors originate from an adult who was a healthcare worker with PCR-confirmed SARS-CoV-2 infection or an uninfected control (not recorded which). The CDR3 runs from the conserved cysteine through the conserved F or W. Each record gives: clone size, J gene, D gene, V gene, CDR3 protein, CDR3 DNA. D genes are given only for firm matches. Size tells how often a clone was seen (once, few, many) or the class of an expanded clone, and some rows leave it out.

many TRBJ1-2 NA TRBV10-3 CAISESGPSYGYTF TGTGCCATCAGTGAGTCAGGCCCCAGCTATGGCTACACCTTC
few TRBJ2-3 TRBD2 TRBV10-2 CASGLRGADTQYF TGCGCCAGCGGGTTGCGGGGGGCGGATACGCAGTATTTT
NA TRBJ2-7 TRBD1 TRBV27 CASSYGDRAEQYF TGTGCCAGCAGTTACGGGGACAGGGCCGAGCAGTACTTC
few TRBJ2-3 TRBD2 TRBV4-1 CASSQVGLGNGGDTQYF TGCGCCAGCAGCCAAGTGGGACTAGGGAACGGAGGAGATACGCAGTATTTT
NA TRBJ1-2 TRBD1 TRBV30 CAWRSGGWYGYTF TGTGCCTGGAGATCAGGGGGCTGGTATGGCTACACCTTC
NA TRBJ1-1 NA TRBV30 CAWSTGFSTEAFF TGTGCCTGGAGTACAGGGTTTAGCACTGAAGCTTTCTTT
NA TRBJ2-3 TRBD2 TRBV18 CASSPPSLAGGPKDTQYF TGTGCCAGCTCACCACCGAGCCTAGCGGGGGGGCCGAAAGATACGCAGTATTTT
few TRBJ2-1 NA TRBV5-1 CASSYGTLDEQFF TGCGCCAGCAGCTATGGGACTCTCGATGAGCAGTTCTTC
NA TRBJ1-2 NA TRBV6-6 CASSYVDSGYGYTF TGTGCCAGCAGTTACGTGGATTCCGGCTATGGCTACACCTTC
NA TRBJ2-6 NA TRBV4-1 CASSQASTDGANVLTF TGCGCCAGCAGCCAAGCCTCCACTGATGGGGCCAACGTCCTGACTTTC
NA TRBJ1-5 NA TRBV19 CASSIKSNQPQHF TGTGCCAGTAGTATTAAAAGCAATCAGCCCCAGCATTTT
NA TRBJ1-3 NA TRBV29-1 CSVSNSGNTIYF TGCAGCGTCTCTAACTCTGGAAACACCATATATTTT
many TRBJ2-3 NA TRBV18 CASSPPQGSDTQYF TGTGCCAGCTCACCACCGCAGGGCTCAGATACGCAGTATTTT
few TRBJ2-3 NA TRBV19 CASSIEGQFTDTQYF TGTGCCAGTAGTATCGAGGGGCAGTTCACAGATACGCAGTATTTT
NA TRBJ2-3 NA TRBV18 CASSREMTATDTQYF TGTGCCAGCTCACGAGAGATGACAGCTACAGATACGCAGTATTTT
few TRBJ1-4 NA TRBV7-9 CASLPPGRADEKLFF TGTGCCAGCTTGCCTCCGGGCAGGGCTGATGAAAAACTGTTTTTT
NA TRBJ2-1 NA TRBV15 CATSRDLGGTYNEQFF TGTGCCACCAGCAGAGATCTGGGGGGAACCTACAATGAGCAGTTCTTC
few TRBJ1-2 NA TRBV3-1 CASSQVDPRVNGYTF TGTGCCAGCAGCCAAGTGGACCCTAGGGTCAATGGCTACACCTTC
NA TRBJ1-3 TRBD1 TRBV6-6 CASSYTGAGNTIYF TGTGCCAGCAGTTACACAGGGGCCGGAAACACCATATATTTT
many TRBJ2-5 NA TRBV2 CASSEVRGEETQYF TGTGCCAGCAGTGAAGTACGAGGAGAAGAGACCCAGTACTTC
NA TRBJ1-3 NA TRBV4-1 CASSQEGSGNTIYF TGCGCCAGCAGCCAAGAAGGCTCTGGAAACACCATATATTTT
NA TRBJ2-3 NA TRBV12-5 CASGLSVGTDTQYF TGTGCTAGTGGTTTGAGCGTTGGCACAGATACGCAGTATTTT
few TRBJ2-3 NA TRBV7-9 CASSLNRADTQYF TGTGCCAGCAGCTTAAACAGGGCAGATACGCAGTATTTT
few TRBJ2-5 NA TRBV9 CASSPRGPQETQYF TGTGCCAGCAGCCCCCGGGGCCCCCAAGAGACCCAGTACTTC